This is a list of T cell receptor beta chains from one sample in a study of T cells after yellow fever vaccination. TCRdb itself ran the 5' RACE reads through MiXCR, one entry per CDR3 protein. The table has 90,000 to 150,000 distinct CDR3 sequences, about 7.2% seen once; the top ten hold 2.5% to 3%. Specimen: CD4+ T cells sorted from PBMCs, collected around 45 days after the first yellow fever vaccination. The source of these receptors is a man between 18 and 29 years old who received the YFV17D yellow fever vaccine. CDR3s include the opening cysteine and the closing phenylalanine or tryptophan.

j_call v_call cdr3_aa
TRBJ1-4 TRBV7-8 CASSLAIYGQAPTNEKLFF
TRBJ2-5 TRBV13 CASSLNQETQYF
TRBJ1-1 TRBV7-2 CASSPRVRHTEAFF
TRBJ2-3 TRBV7-2 CASSFSSGGEVTQYF
TRBJ1-1 TRBV3-1 CASSQGHKNTEAFF
TRBJ2-2 TRBV6-1 CASSSGRLNTGELFF
TRBJ2-7 TRBV6-2/TRBV6-3 CASTLSLDRGTTRYEQYF
TRBJ1-6 TRBV4-1 CASSQDSGRNYNSPLHF
TRBJ2-5 TRBV2 CAISFSSGGANIGETQYF
TRBJ2-7 TRBV7-8 CASSQPRGGAYEQYF
TRBJ2-5 TRBV5-1 CASSFTEETQYF
TRBJ2-2 TRBV5-5 CASSFRDRDHTGELFF
TRBJ1-1 TRBV30 CAWSRQGNTEAFF
TRBJ2-7 TRBV12-3/TRBV12-4 CASSPGLLVGEQYF
TRBJ1-5 TRBV28 CASSWGSTYSNQPQHF
TRBJ2-5 TRBV20-1 CCARPVPGQGRETQYF
TRBJ2-6 TRBV2 CASSDPFNRGRSGANVLTF
TRBJ2-5 TRBV5-6 CASSSSGGGKTQYF
TRBJ2-3 TRBV4-3 CASSQDPVTDTQYF
TRBJ1-1 TRBV12-3/TRBV12-4 CASSARAGANTEAFF
TRBJ1-2 TRBV5-1 CASSLTGQYGYTF